This T cell receptor (beta chain) was obtained from a study of blood T cell repertoires in COVID-19. TCRdb keeps only in-frame clones here, not all; method: immunoSEQ multiplex PCR. Altogether around 400,000 clones are present, about 88% being singletons, with the ten largest covering 1.4%. The TCR originated in a woman younger than 30 who had been exposed to COVID-19. The sample taken for sequencing was PBMCs or T cells enriched from blood (not recorded which).

The CDR3 loop is CASSYAGPNTEAFF. CDR3 in DNA: TGTGCCAGCAGTTACGCAGGGCCAAACACTGAAGCTTTCTTT. The rearrangement uses TRBV6-5 and TRBJ1-1; possibly TRBD1 for D (5 bases). In germline, CDR1 is MNHEY, CDR2 SVGAGI. The CDR3 spans 14 residues. Trimming removed 2 bases at V and 2 bases at J, with 9 bases between.